A selection of T cell receptor beta chains follows, all from one sample in a study of blood T cell repertoires in COVID-19. Sequencing was performed with immunoSEQ multiplex PCR; in TCRdb, only in-frame clones are kept and a portion is missing. The sample contains roughly 230,000 clones, roughly 83% of which appear only once. The specimen sequenced was peripheral blood. These receptors all stem from a woman in her 50s with acute or convalescent COVID-19. Both conserved end residues are part of each CDR3. The D gene is left open where the match is weak. Not every row has a clone size; where given, it reads once, few, many or a size class.

>NA|TRBV3-1/TRBV3-2|TRBJ1-4|NA
CASSHRQYATNEKLFF
TGTGCCAGCAGCCACAGGCAATACGCAACTAATGAAAAACTGTTTTTT
>NA|TRBV24-1|TRBJ1-2|NA
CATSDPQGPSDGYTF
TGTGCCACCAGTGACCCCCAGGGGCCATCGGATGGCTACACCTTC
>NA|TRBV29-1|TRBJ2-3|NA
CSVAPGTASDTQYF
TGCAGCGTTGCCCCTGGGACTGCGTCGGATACGCAGTATTTT
>NA|TRBV19|TRBJ2-3|NA
CASVETDTDTQYF
TGTGCCAGTGTTGAGACAGACACAGATACGCAGTATTTT
>TRBD1|TRBV30|TRBJ2-7|once
CAWGRDRGYEQYF
TGTGCCTGGGGCCGGGACAGGGGTTACGAGCAGTACTTC
>NA|TRBV6-1|TRBJ1-1|NA
CASSEVGGGGTEAFF
TGTGCCAGCAGTGAAGTGGGTGGGGGCGGCACTGAAGCTTTCTTT
>NA|TRBV5-6|TRBJ1-4|NA
CASSPGGLVEKLFF
TGTGCCAGCAGCCCGGGGGGATTAGTCGAAAAACTGTTTTTT
>NA|TRBV7-9|TRBJ1-4|NA
CASSVNREKLFF
TGTGCCAGCAGCGTAAACAGGGAAAAACTGTTTTTT
>TRBD1|TRBV5-6|TRBJ2-1|once
CASSLTGGNYNEQFF
TGTGCCAGCAGCTTGACAGGGGGCAACTACAATGAGCAGTTCTTC
>TRBD1|TRBV20-1|TRBJ1-5|NA
CSASLDRGLSNQPQHF
TGCAGTGCTAGTTTAGACAGGGGGCTATCCAATCAGCCCCAGCATTTT
>NA|TRBV4-3|TRBJ1-2|NA
CASSRRTDYGYTF
TGCGCCAGCAGCCGCCGGACAGACTATGGCTACACCTTC
>NA|TRBV21-1|TRBJ2-7|few
CASLVRPRLAYEQYF
TGTGCCAGCCTCGTTCGTCCAAGACTAGCCTACGAGCAGTACTTC
>TRBD1|TRBV7-2|TRBJ2-7|NA
CASSLGQTGYRYEQYF
TGTGCCAGCAGCTTAGGACAGACAGGGTATCGTTACGAGCAGTACTTC
>TRBD1|TRBV2|TRBJ1-3|NA
CARTGGAGNTIYF
TGTGCCAGGACAGGGGGCGCTGGAAACACCATATATTTT
>TRBD1|TRBV28|TRBJ1-4|once
CASSLGYQGAGEKLFF
TGTGCCAGCAGTTTAGGATATCAGGGGGCGGGGGAAAAACTGTTTTTT
>TRBD1|TRBV3-1/TRBV3-2|TRBJ2-7|NA
CASSTGTGSYEQYF
TGTGCCAGCAGTACCGGGACAGGGTCCTACGAGCAGTACTTC
>TRBD1|TRBV29-1|TRBJ1-4|NA
CSGGQGHEKLFF
TGCAGCGGGGGACAGGGGCATGAAAAACTGTTTTTT
>TRBD2|TRBV6-5|TRBJ2-5|NA
CASSYQAGGQQETQYF
TGTGCCAGCAGTTATCAAGCGGGGGGCCAACAAGAGACCCAGTACTTC
>TRBD1|TRBV10-2|TRBJ2-2|few
CASSSYRGSREELFF
TGCGCCAGCAGTTCCTACAGGGGATCCCGAGAGGAGCTGTTTTTT
>TRBD2|TRBV30|TRBJ2-1|NA
CACSRELIFNEQFF
TGTGCCTGCTCGCGGGAGCTTATATTCAATGAGCAGTTCTTC
>TRBD2|TRBV14|TRBJ2-1|NA
CASSQAHWRGNNEQFF
TGTGCCAGCAGCCAAGCCCACTGGCGGGGGAACAATGAGCAGTTCTTC
>NA|TRBV24-1|TRBJ2-1|NA
CATSDFSAGYSYNEQFF
TGTGCCACCAGTGATTTCTCGGCGGGGTACTCCTACAATGAGCAGTTCTTC
>TRBD2|TRBV14|TRBJ2-1|NA
CASSQDGGSTYNEQFF
TGTGCCAGCAGCCAAGACGGGGGGAGTACCTACAATGAGCAGTTCTTC
>NA|TRBV7-3|TRBJ2-3|NA
CASSLDGGAGYTQYF
TGTGCCAGCAGCTTAGATGGCGGGGCCGGGTATACGCAGTATTTT
>TRBD1|TRBV5-1|TRBJ2-1|NA
CASSLNIGTGGFNEQFF
TGCGCCAGCAGCTTGAATATAGGGACAGGGGGCTTTAATGAGCAGTTCTTC
>TRBD1|TRBV4-3|TRBJ2-7|few
CASSPDRGKYEQYF
TGCGCCAGCAGCCCCGACAGGGGGAAGTACGAGCAGTACTTC
>TRBD1|TRBV7-9|TRBJ2-2|NA
CASSDRPWGQGDSGELFF
TGTGCCAGCAGCGATCGACCCTGGGGACAGGGCGATTCCGGGGAGCTGTTTTTT
>NA|TRBV5-1|TRBJ1-1|NA
CASSLGGSNTEAFF
TGCGCCAGCAGCTTGGGGGGCAGTAACACTGAAGCTTTCTTT
>NA|TRBV4-2|TRBJ1-3|NA
CASSPRVDSGNTIYF
TGTGCCAGCAGCCCCAGGGTCGACTCTGGAAACACCATATATTTT
>NA|TRBV19|TRBJ1-6|NA
CASTSRGNSPLHF
TGTGCCAGTACCTCCCGGGGTAATTCACCCCTCCACTTT
>NA|TRBV6-5|TRBJ2-4|NA
CASSLGAAENIQYF
TGTGCCAGCAGTTTGGGCGCCGCTGAAAACATTCAGTACTTC
>TRBD1|TRBV24-1|TRBJ2-2|NA
CATSGPTGANTGELFF
TGTGCCACCAGTGGCCCGACAGGGGCGAACACCGGGGAGCTGTTTTTT
>TRBD1|TRBV28|TRBJ1-4|NA
CASSLYRGGEKLFF
TGTGCCAGCAGTTTATACAGGGGGGGAGAAAAACTGTTTTTT
>NA|TRBV29-1|TRBJ2-7|NA
CSVQAGTGSYEQYF
TGCAGCGTTCAGGCAGGAACAGGCTCCTACGAGCAGTACTTC
>NA|TRBV7-7|TRBJ2-7|many
CASSLEAGDYEQYF
TGTGCTAGCAGCTTAGAGGCAGGGGACTACGAGCAGTACTTC
>TRBD1|TRBV5-1|TRBJ1-1|NA
CASSFRQGRDTEAFF
TGCGCCAGCAGCTTTAGACAGGGAAGAGACACTGAAGCTTTCTTT
>TRBD1|TRBV3-1/TRBV3-2|TRBJ2-7|NA
CASSQEWTGVYEQYF
TGTGCCAGCAGCCAAGAGTGGACAGGGGTTTACGAGCAGTACTTC